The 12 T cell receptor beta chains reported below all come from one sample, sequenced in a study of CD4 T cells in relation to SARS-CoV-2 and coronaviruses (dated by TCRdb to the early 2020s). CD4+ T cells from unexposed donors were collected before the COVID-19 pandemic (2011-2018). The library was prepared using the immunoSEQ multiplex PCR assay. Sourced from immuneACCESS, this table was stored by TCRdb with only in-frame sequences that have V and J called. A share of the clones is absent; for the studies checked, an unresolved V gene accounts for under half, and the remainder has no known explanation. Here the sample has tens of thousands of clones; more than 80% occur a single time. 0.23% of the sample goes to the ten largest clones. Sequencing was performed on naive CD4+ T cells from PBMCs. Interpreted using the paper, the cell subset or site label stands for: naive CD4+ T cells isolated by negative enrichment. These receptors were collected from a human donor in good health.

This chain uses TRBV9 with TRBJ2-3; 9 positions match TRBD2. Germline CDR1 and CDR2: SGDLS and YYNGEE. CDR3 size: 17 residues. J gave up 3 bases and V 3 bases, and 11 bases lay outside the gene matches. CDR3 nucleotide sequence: TGTGCCAGCAGCGCGGGGGGCTCTAGCGGGGTAACAGATACGCAGTATTTT. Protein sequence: CASSAGGSSGVTDTQYF.

CDR3 region: CSVGGSPGRDIQYF. The CDR3 DNA reads as TGCAGCGTTGGAGGGAGTCCCGGCAGGGACATTCAGTACTTC. The chain employs TRBV29-1 and TRBJ2-4, with D perhaps being TRBD1 or TRBD2 (5 bases each). Germline V gives CDR1 SQVTM, CDR2 ANQGSEA. This CDR3 is 14 amino acids long. Deletions cut 4 bases from V and 8 bases from J, with 18 bases between.

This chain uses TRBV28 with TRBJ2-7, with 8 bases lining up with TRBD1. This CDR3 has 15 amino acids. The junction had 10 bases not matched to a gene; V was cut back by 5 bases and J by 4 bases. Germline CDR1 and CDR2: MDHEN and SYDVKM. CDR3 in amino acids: CASSRGQDAWYEQYF. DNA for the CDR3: TGTGCCAGCAGTAGGGGACAGGATGCTTGGTACGAGCAGTACTTC.

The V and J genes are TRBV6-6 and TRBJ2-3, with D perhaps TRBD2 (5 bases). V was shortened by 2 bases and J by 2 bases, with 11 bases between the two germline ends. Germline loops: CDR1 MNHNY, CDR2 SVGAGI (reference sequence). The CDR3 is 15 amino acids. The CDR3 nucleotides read TGTGCCAGCAGTTACGGCGCGAGGGACACAGATACGCAGTATTTT. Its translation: CASSYGARDTDTQYF.

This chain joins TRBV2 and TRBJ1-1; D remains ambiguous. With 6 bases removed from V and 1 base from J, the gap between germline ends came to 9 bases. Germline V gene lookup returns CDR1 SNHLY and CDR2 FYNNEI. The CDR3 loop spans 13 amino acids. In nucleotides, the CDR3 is TGTGCCAGCAGCGTGGATGGGAACACTGAAGCTTTCTTT. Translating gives CASSVDGNTEAFF.

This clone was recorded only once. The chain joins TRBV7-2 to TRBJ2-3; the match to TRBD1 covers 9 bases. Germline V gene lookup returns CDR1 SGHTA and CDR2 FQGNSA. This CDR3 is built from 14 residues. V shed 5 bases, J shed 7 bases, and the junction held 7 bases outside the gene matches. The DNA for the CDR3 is TGTGCCAGCAGCCACCGGGACAGGGTGAATACGCAGTATTTT. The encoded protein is CASSHRDRVNTQYF. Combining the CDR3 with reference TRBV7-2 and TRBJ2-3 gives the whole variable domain GAGVSQSPSNKVTEKGKDVELRCDPISGHTALYWYRQSLGQGLEFLIYFQGNSAPDKSGLPSDRFSAERTGGSVSTLTIQRTQQEDSAVYLCASSHRDRVNTQYFGPGTRLTVL.

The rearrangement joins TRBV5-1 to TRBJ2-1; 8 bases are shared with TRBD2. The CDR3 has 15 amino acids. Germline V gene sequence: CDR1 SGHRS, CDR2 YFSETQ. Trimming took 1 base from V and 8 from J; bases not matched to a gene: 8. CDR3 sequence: CASSLSGGVFDEQFF. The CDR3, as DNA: TGCGCCAGCAGCTTGTCGGGGGGGGTTTTCGATGAGCAGTTCTTC.

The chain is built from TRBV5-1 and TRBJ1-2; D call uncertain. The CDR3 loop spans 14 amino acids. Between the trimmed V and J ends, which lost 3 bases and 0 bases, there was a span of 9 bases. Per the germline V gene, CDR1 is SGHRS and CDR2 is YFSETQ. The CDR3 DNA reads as TGCGCCAGCAGCTCTACAGCCTCTAACTATGGCTACACCTTC. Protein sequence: CASSSTASNYGYTF.

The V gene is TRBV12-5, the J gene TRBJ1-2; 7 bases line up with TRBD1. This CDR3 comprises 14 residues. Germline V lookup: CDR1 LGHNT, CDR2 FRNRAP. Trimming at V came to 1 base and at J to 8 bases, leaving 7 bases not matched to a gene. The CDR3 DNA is TGTGCTAGTGGTTTGGAGCGGGACAGACGCGGCTACACCTTC. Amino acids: CASGLERDRRGYTF.

In nucleotides, the CDR3 is TGTGCCAGCAGTGCGGGGGGGAGGAACTATGGCTACACCTTC. Translating gives CASSAGGRNYGYTF. J is TRBJ1-2 and V is TRBV5-5; TRBD1 is a possible D gene (5 bases). The CDR3 spans 14 residues. Germline values: CDR1 SGHKS, CDR2 YYEKEE (reference sequence). V was cut by 5 bases and J by 2 bases, with 13 bases left in between.

The CDR3 loop reads CSVGDIRYNEQFF. The CDR3 DNA follows: TGCAGCGTTGGGGATATACGCTACAATGAGCAGTTCTTC. The genes are TRBV29-1 and TRBJ2-1, with D unresolved. Trimming removed 4 bases at V and 3 bases at J, with 10 bases between. Germline CDR1 is SQVTM and CDR2 is ANQGSEA. The CDR3 has 13 residues.

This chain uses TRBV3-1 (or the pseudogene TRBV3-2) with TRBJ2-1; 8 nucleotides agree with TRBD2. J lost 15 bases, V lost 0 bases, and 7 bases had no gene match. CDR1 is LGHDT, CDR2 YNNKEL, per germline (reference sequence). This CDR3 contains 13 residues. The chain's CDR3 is CASSQEGGTRPFF. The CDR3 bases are TGTGCCAGCAGCCAAGAAGGAGGGACTAGGCCGTTCTTC.